The source of this T cell receptor beta chain is a study of blood T cell repertoires in COVID-19 (TCRdb year 2020). Describing the broader study: Samples covering the acute and convalescent phases of COVID-19 were provided by collaborators in the United States, Italy and Spain. The prospective study material was composed of cDNA or gDNA derived from T cells, B-cell-depleted T cells, or PBMCs. Subjects who had been exposed to COVID-19, were actively infected with it, or had recovered from it provided the deeply sampled blood TCRbeta repertoires that made up the dataset. The repertoires were released in a freely available public database intended as a resource for research on the immune response to SARS-CoV-2. The samples were drawn from the first 160 participants of the ongoing ImmuneRACE study and from about 1,200 subjects provided by 6 global collaborators. The sample metadata nearly always contained a de-identified subject ID, COVID-19 status, age in years and sex. HLA class I and class II types, where available, came from metadata supplied by the sample provider rather than from assay-based typing.

Beyond this particular receptor, the publication reports: Clinical and demographic metadata were provided uncurated, with the amount varying by source and participant.

TCRbeta CDR3 regions were amplified from genomic DNA by means of the immunoSEQ Assay, a bias-controlled multiplex PCR. Processing in the source paper ran as follows. The number of nucleated cells in each sample was estimated by amplification of reference gene primers within the assay. Sequence reads were collapsed and filtered to measure the absolute abundance of every unique TCRbeta CDR3 rearrangement. Productive Simpson clonality was computed per sample as the square root of Simpson's diversity index over productive rearrangements. Here the immuneACCESS table is served through TCRdb, limited to in-frame sequences with V and J called. Missing clones are a known gap in these copies; in checked studies unresolved V genes cover under half, and the rest lacks a known reason. V and J calls and clone size are given by that table; D and trimming were obtained from the DNA. Here the sample has just over 95,000 clones; approximately 82% occur a single time. Together, the top ten hold roughly 4.1% of the sample.

Comments on this clone: The antigen it binds to is not known. There are no base qualities to consult, and no much larger clone falls within one base.

Based on the germline V gene (reference sequence), the CDR1 and CDR2 sequences are WNHNN and SYGVQD. Trimming removed 4 bases from V and 5 bases from J, leaving 11 bases between the germline ends. Taken from cysteine to phenylalanine, the CDR3 has 13 residues. The DNA shown is the 39-base CDR3, in frame from base 1. Collaborating institutions collected whole blood in K2EDTA tubes following their own protocols. For TCRbeta analysis, collaborator samples were shipped as frozen whole blood, as isolated PBMCs, or as DNA extracted from either sample type. The clonotype comes from a man in his sixties with acute or convalescent COVID-19. Specimen: peripheral blood. The sequence joins TRBV10-1 to TRBJ1-1; the D segment cannot be called with confidence. The DNA is TGCGCCAGCAGTGCGGAGGGTAGGACTGAAGCTTTCTTT. Translated, it gives CASSAEGRTEAFF.